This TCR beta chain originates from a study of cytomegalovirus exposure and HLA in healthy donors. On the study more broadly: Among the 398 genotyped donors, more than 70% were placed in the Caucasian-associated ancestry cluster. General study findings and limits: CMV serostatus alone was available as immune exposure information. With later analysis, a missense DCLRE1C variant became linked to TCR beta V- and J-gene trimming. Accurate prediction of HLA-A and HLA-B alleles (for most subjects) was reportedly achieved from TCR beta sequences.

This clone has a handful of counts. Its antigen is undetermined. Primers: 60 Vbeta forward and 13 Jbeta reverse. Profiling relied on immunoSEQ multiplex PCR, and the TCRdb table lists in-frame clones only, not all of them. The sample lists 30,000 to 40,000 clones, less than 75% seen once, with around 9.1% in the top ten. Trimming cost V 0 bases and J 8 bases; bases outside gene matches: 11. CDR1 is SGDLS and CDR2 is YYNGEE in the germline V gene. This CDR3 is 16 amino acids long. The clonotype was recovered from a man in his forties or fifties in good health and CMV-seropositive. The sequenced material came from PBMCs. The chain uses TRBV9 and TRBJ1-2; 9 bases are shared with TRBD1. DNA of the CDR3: TGTGCCAGCAGCGTAGCCCTGGGACAGGGAAGTTACGGCTACACCTTC. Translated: CASSVALGQGSYGYTF. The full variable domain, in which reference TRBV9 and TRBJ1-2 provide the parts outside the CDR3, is DSGVTQTPKHLITATGQRVTLRCSPRSGDLSVYWYQQSLDQGLQFLIQYYNGEERAKGNILERFSAQQFPDLHSELNLSSLELGDSALYFCASSVALGQGSYGYTFGSGTRLTVV.